The 30 T cell receptor beta chains below were found in one sample sequenced in a study of T cell responses to AZD1222 COVID-19 vaccine. Generated by immunoSEQ multiplex PCR, the TCRdb table keeps only in-frame clones and is missing some. Of around 140,000 clones listed, roughly nine tenths are singletons. The sample was peripheral blood, taken on day 0 of AZD1222 vaccination. These receptor sequences come from an adult in good health.

This chain joins TRBV7-2 and TRBJ2-3; tentatively, D is TRBD2 (5 bases). The ends were cut back, 5 bases at V and 5 bases at J, with 17 bases in the middle. Germline lookup yields CDR1 SGHTA and CDR2 FQGNSA. The CDR3 totals 15 residues. The CDR3 protein is CASSDMTWEIDTQYF. CDR3 sequence (DNA): TGTGCCAGCAGCGACATGACGTGGGAGATAGATACGCAGTATTTT.

The chain employs TRBV6-1 and TRBJ2-7; D uncertain. The V end was cut by 1 base, the J end by 3 bases, with 10 bases between. The CDR3 length is 14 residues. Per the germline V gene, CDR1 is MNHNS and CDR2 is SASEGT. In nucleotides, the CDR3 is TGTGCCAGCAGTGAAGGAACACTCGGCTACGAGCAGTACTTC. Protein sequence: CASSEGTLGYEQYF.

The rearrangement links TRBV6-2 or TRBV6-3 to TRBJ2-1; 10 bases are a match to TRBD2. With 5 bases clipped from V and 4 bases from J, the junction kept 5 bases outside the gene matches. CDR1 and CDR2 (germline): MNHEY, SVGEGT. This CDR3 contains 15 residues. Here the CDR3 reads CASSQRLAGYNEQFF. CDR3 in DNA: TGTGCCAGCAGTCAACGACTAGCGGGTTACAATGAGCAGTTCTTC.

The J gene is TRBJ1-4, the V gene TRBV4-1; D is undetermined. Germline V lookup: CDR1 MGHRA, CDR2 YSYEKL. Trimming removed 2 bases at V and 6 bases at J, with 4 bases between. The CDR3 is 12 residues long. The CDR3 sequence: CASSQPYEKLFF. CDR3 DNA: TGCGCCAGCAGCCAACCCTATGAAAAACTGTTTTTT.

This chain connects TRBV19 to TRBJ1-3, with TRBD1 identical over 7 bases. The CDR3 contains 15 residues. With 9 bases clipped from V and 0 bases from J, the junction kept 8 bases outside the gene matches. Germline CDR1 LNHDA, CDR2 SQIVND (reference sequence). CDR3 DNA: TGTGCCAGCACATATGACAGGGTCTCTGGAAACACCATATATTTT. Amino acid sequence: CASTYDRVSGNTIYF.

The CDR3 DNA is TGTGCCAGCAGCTTCTCCGGGACAGGGGGCGGGAATGAGCAGTTCTTC. This encodes CASSFSGTGGGNEQFF. V and J are TRBV7-3 and TRBJ2-1, with 12 bases matching TRBD1. The CDR3 is 16 residues long. After removal of 3 bases from V and 7 bases from J, the junction contained 7 bases not matched to a gene. Per germline, CDR1 SGHTA and CDR2 FQGTGA.

This chain uses TRBV10-3 with TRBJ2-1, with D tentatively TRBD2 (6 bases). The CDR3 is made up of 13 amino acids. Germline lookup yields CDR1 ENHRY and CDR2 SYGVKD. Trimming removed 3 bases from V and 8 bases from J, with 11 bases in between. For the CDR3, the DNA is TGTGCCATCAGTGAAGCGACGGGGGATGAGCAGTTCTTC. Translated, it gives CAISEATGDEQFF.

This CDR3 reads CASSYRVLGYEQYF. The CDR3 DNA is TGTGCCAGCAGTTACCGGGTTCTTGGGTACGAGCAGTACTTC. The rearrangement joins TRBV6-2 or TRBV6-3 to TRBJ2-7; D unclear. This CDR3 spans 14 amino acids. The germline V and J ends were trimmed by 2 bases and 4 bases, with 12 bases remaining between them. Looked up from germline, CDR1 is MNHEY and CDR2 is SVGEGT.

For this clone: Other DNA sequences in this specimen translate into the identical CDR3. The CDR3 loop is CASSATYEQYF. CDR3 in DNA: TGTGCCAGCAGCGCAACCTACGAGCAGTACTTC. The rearrangement joins TRBV7-2 to TRBJ2-7; D is unclear. Trimming took 5 bases from V and 2 from J, leaving 4 bases between them. The CDR3 extends over 11 amino acids. Per germline, CDR1 SGHTA and CDR2 FQGNSA.

This clone has a handful of counts. The rearrangement links TRBV24-1 to TRBJ2-2, with 8 nucleotides matching TRBD2. The V and J ends lost 2 bases and 6 bases, in that order; junction bases with no gene match: 13. This CDR3 spans 18 amino acids. Germline V gives CDR1 KGHDR, CDR2 SFDVKD. CDR3 protein: CATSDWGFTSGVAGELFF. In DNA, the CDR3 is TGTGCCACCAGTGATTGGGGGTTTACTAGCGGAGTTGCCGGGGAGCTGTTTTTT.

This clone was seen only a few times. The V gene is TRBV7-9, the J gene TRBJ2-1; TRBD1 agrees at 9 bases. Germline V lookup: CDR1 SEHNR, CDR2 FQNEAQ (reference sequence). With V trimmed by 5 bases and J by 5 bases, 10 bases remained unmatched. The CDR3 has 16 residues. The CDR3 bases are TGTGCCAGCAGCCCGTTGAGGACAGGGGTCAACAATGAGCAGTTCTTC. Protein: CASSPLRTGVNNEQFF.

The gene calls are TRBV19 and TRBJ1-2, with D uncertain. Germline CDR1 and CDR2: LNHDA and SQIVND (reference sequence). The CDR3 is 15 residues long. Trimming cost V 5 bases and J 3 bases, with 16 bases left between them. CDR3 bases: TGTGCCAGTAGTCTTCAGGCGGTGTGGGACTATGGCTACACCTTC. This sequence encodes CASSLQAVWDYGYTF. The whole variable domain, filled in from reference TRBV19 and TRBJ1-2, reads DGGITQSPKYLFRKEGQNVTLSCEQNLNHDAMYWYRQDPGQGLRLIYYSQIVNDFQKGDIAEGYSVSREKKESFPLTVTSAQKNPTAFYLCASSLQAVWDYGYTFGSGTRLTVV.

The chain combines TRBV2 with TRBJ1-2; D unclear. The V and J ends lost 7 bases and 4 bases respectively, with 13 bases between them. The V gene's germline CDR1 is SNHLY and CDR2 FYNNEI. The CDR3 is made up of 13 amino acids. CDR3 sequence (DNA): TGTGCCAGCACGCGAGAGGCAGGCTATGGCTACACCTTC. It codes for CASTREAGYGYTF.

The CDR3 protein is CASSDRSQGEAFF. The DNA for the CDR3 is TGTGCCAGCAGTGACCGGAGCCAGGGTGAAGCTTTCTTT. The chain is built from TRBV7-3 and TRBJ1-1; D possibly corresponds to TRBD1 (5 bases). The CDR3 length is 13 residues. CDR1 and CDR2 from the germline V gene are SGHTA and FQGTGA. V was shortened by 6 bases and J by 7 bases, with 15 bases between the two germline ends.

The chain uses TRBV5-5 and TRBJ1-4; D gene ambiguous. Germline loops: CDR1 SGHKS, CDR2 YYEKEE (reference sequence). CDR3 length: 14 amino acids. V dropped 2 bases and J dropped 4 bases, with 9 bases sitting between them. The CDR3 here is CASSLGINNEKLFF. The DNA of the CDR3 is TGTGCCAGCAGCTTAGGGATAAATAATGAAAAACTGTTTTTT.

V is TRBV18 and J is TRBJ2-5; 9 bases line up with TRBD2. V lost 6 bases and J lost 4; bases outside the gene matches: 9. The CDR3 has 15 amino acids. The germline V gene has CDR1 KGHSH and CDR2 LQKENI. The CDR3 region has the DNA TGTGCCAGCTCGTTCTTAGCGGGAGAAGCAGAGACCCAGTACTTC. It specifies CASSFLAGEAETQYF.

This chain uses TRBV10-3 with TRBJ1-3; possible D gene TRBD1, 6 bases. The length of the CDR3 is 15 residues. Trimming shortened V by 5 bases and J by 0 bases, and 11 bases separated the two germline ends. Germline V gene lookup returns CDR1 ENHRY and CDR2 SYGVKD. DNA of the CDR3: TGTGCCATCAGTCCAGGGGTTTCCTCTGGAAACACCATATATTTT. Translated: CAISPGVSSGNTIYF.

In nucleotides, the CDR3 is TGTGCCAGCTCGCCCGTACTCACCGGGGAGCTGTTTTTT. It specifies CASSPVLTGELFF. The rearrangement uses TRBV18 and TRBJ2-2, with D hard to call. Germline CDR1 and CDR2: KGHSH and LQKENI. This CDR3 contains 13 residues. V lost 6 bases and J 4 bases, leaving 9 bases between the germline ends.

The chain employs TRBV3-1 (or the pseudogene TRBV3-2) and TRBJ2-1, with D hard to call. Per the germline V gene, CDR1 is LGHDT and CDR2 is YNNKEL (reference sequence). The CDR3 is 14 amino acids. Trimming left V 7 bases short and J 4 bases short, with 14 bases between. The CDR3 loop reads CASTSNPAYNEQFF. The CDR3, as DNA: TGTGCCAGCACCTCTAACCCGGCTTACAATGAGCAGTTCTTC.

This chain connects TRBV11-2 to TRBJ1-1; D may be TRBD1 (6 bases). The CDR3 loop spans 13 amino acids. The V gene's germline CDR1 is SGHAT and CDR2 FQNNGV. V was trimmed by 4 bases and J by 8 bases, leaving 14 bases between them. In nucleotides, the CDR3 is TGTGCCAGCAGCTCCCGACAGGAGCCCGAAGCTTTCTTT. Amino acid sequence: CASSSRQEPEAFF.

This clone was detected only a few times. This chain links TRBV5-1 with TRBJ2-7; D unresolved. The CDR3 spans 14 residues. Germline CDR1 is SGHRS and CDR2 is YFSETQ. The V end lost 0 bases, the J end lost 2 bases, and 9 bases lay between the germline ends. The CDR3 coding sequence is TGCGCCAGCAGCTTGGGCCGGACGGCCTACGAGCAGTACTTC. Encoded protein: CASSLGRTAYEQYF.

The gene calls are TRBV7-3 and TRBJ2-2, with 8 nucleotides matching TRBD1. The CDR3 is made up of 13 amino acids. V was clipped by 5 bases and J by 6 bases; unmatched bases: 2. The V gene's germline CDR1 is SGHTA and CDR2 FQGTGA. This CDR3 is CASSIQGAGELFF. The CDR3, as DNA: TGTGCCAGCAGCATACAGGGGGCCGGGGAGCTGTTTTTT.

This sequence joins TRBV28 and TRBJ2-3; 9 bases line up with TRBD2. The CDR3 consists of 17 residues. With V trimmed by 10 bases and J by 4 bases, 18 bases remained unmatched. Germline CDR1 and CDR2: MDHEN and SYDVKM. CDR3 protein: CATGTPLAGALADTQYF. The DNA for the CDR3 is TGTGCCACCGGCACACCTTTAGCGGGAGCGCTGGCAGATACGCAGTATTTT.

This clone has only one observation. The chain is built from TRBV28 and TRBJ1-2; 7 nucleotides agree with TRBD1. Germline-derived CDR1 and CDR2 are MDHEN and SYDVKM. The CDR3 is made up of 14 amino acids. With 6 bases clipped from V and 6 bases from J, the junction kept 10 bases outside the gene matches. Written as DNA, the CDR3 is TGTGCCAGCAGGCCCTCCGACAGGGCGGATGGCTACACCTTC. Residues: CASRPSDRADGYTF.

This chain uses TRBV30 with TRBJ1-5; D gene unclear. This CDR3 comprises 13 residues. The V and J ends lost 3 bases and 6 bases respectively, with 12 bases between them. Germline V lookup: CDR1 GTSNPN, CDR2 SVGIG (reference sequence). This chain's CDR3 is CAWSNRGSQPQHF. The CDR3 DNA is TGTGCCTGGAGCAACAGAGGAAGTCAGCCCCAGCATTTT.

The chain joins TRBV5-3 to TRBJ1-1; 12 positions match TRBD1. TRBV5-3 is placed among ORFs of uncertain function. The CDR3 totals 17 residues. V lost 0 bases to trimming and J lost 6 bases; unmatched junction nucleotides: 9. The CDR3 protein is CARSLEGGQGASAEAFF. CDR3 bases: TGTGCCAGAAGCTTGGAGGGGGGACAGGGGGCGTCCGCTGAAGCTTTCTTT.

This sequence joins TRBV27 and TRBJ1-4; TRBD1 might be the D (5 bases). This CDR3 contains 14 residues. Germline values: CDR1 MNHEY, CDR2 SMNVEV (reference sequence). Between the trimmed V and J ends, which lost 1 base and 7 bases, there was a span of 10 bases. CDR3 nucleotide sequence: TGTGCCAGCAGTTTATTGGCAGGGTCTGAAAAACTGTTTTTT. Translated: CASSLLAGSEKLFF.

The chain carries TRBV6-5 and TRBJ2-1; 10 bases line up with TRBD2. The CDR3 totals 16 residues. V shed 4 bases, J shed 0 bases, and the junction held 3 bases outside the gene matches. Germline V CDR1 and CDR2: MNHEY, SVGAGI. The CDR3 spells CASSFSSGSSYNEQFF. Here the CDR3 DNA reads TGTGCCAGCAGTTTCTCTAGCGGGAGCTCCTACAATGAGCAGTTCTTC.

J is TRBJ1-1 and V is TRBV11-2, with D perhaps matching TRBD1 (6 bases). With 5 bases removed from V and 0 bases from J, the gap between germline ends came to 13 bases. The CDR3 runs 15 residues. Germline V gives CDR1 SGHAT, CDR2 FQNNGV. The chain's CDR3 is CASSVRGAMNTEAFF. The CDR3 coding sequence is TGTGCCAGCAGCGTCCGGGGGGCGATGAACACTGAAGCTTTCTTT.

The V and J genes are TRBV7-2 and TRBJ1-1; D is unresolved. V lost 1 base and J 3 bases, leaving 6 bases between the germline ends. Looked up from germline, CDR1 is SGHTA and CDR2 is FQGNSA. This CDR3 has 13 amino acids. Here the CDR3 DNA reads TGTGCCAGCAGCTTAGACGGGCACACTGAAGCTTTCTTT. Its translation is CASSLDGHTEAFF.